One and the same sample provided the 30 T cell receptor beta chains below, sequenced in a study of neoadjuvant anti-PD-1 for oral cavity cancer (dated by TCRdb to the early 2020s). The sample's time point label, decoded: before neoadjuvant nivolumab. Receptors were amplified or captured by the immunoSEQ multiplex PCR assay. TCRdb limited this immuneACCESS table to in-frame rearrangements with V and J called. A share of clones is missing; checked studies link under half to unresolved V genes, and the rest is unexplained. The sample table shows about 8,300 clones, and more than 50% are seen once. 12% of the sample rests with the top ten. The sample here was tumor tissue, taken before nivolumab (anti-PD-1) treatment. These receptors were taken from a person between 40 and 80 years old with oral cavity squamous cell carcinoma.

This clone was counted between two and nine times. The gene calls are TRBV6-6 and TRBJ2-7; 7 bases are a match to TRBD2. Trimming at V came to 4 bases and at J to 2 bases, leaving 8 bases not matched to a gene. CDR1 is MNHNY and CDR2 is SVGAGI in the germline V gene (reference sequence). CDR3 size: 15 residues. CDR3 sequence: CASSSQAGRTYEQYF. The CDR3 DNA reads TGTGCCAGCAGTTCTCAAGCGGGGCGGACCTACGAGCAGTACTTC.

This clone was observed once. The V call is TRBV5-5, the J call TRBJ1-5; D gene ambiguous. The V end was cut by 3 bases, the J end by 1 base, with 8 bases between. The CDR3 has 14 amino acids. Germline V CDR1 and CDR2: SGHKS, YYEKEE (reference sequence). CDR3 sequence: CASSSEGSNQPQHF. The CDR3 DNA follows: TGTGCCAGCAGCTCTGAAGGGAGCAATCAGCCCCAGCATTTT.

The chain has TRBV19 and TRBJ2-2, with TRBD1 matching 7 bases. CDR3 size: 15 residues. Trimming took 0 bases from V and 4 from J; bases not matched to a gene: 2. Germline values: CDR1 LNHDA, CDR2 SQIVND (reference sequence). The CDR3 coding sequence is TGTGCCAGTAGTATAGAAGCAGGGGGCACCGGGGAGCTGTTTTTT. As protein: CASSIEAGGTGELFF.

The CDR3 coding sequence is TGTGCCAGCAGCCCTACCGGGGAGCTGTTTTTT. Its protein is CASSPTGELFF. V and J are TRBV7-9 and TRBJ2-2, with D hard to call. From germline, CDR1 is SEHNR and CDR2 FQNEAQ (reference sequence). Deletions cut 5 bases from V and 5 bases from J, with 3 bases between. This CDR3 is built from 11 residues.

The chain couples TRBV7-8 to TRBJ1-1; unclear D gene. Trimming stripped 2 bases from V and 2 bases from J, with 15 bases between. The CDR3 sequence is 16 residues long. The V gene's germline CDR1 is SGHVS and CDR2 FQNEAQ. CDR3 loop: CASSLQPTLVNTEAFF. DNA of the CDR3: TGTGCCAGCAGCTTACAGCCGACCTTAGTAAACACTGAAGCTTTCTTT.

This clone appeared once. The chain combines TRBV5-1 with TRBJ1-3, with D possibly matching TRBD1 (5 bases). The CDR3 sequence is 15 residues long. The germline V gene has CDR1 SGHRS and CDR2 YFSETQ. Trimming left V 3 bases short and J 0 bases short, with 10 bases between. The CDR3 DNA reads TGCGCCAGCAGCTCCGGACATAACTCTGGAAACACCATATATTTT. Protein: CASSSGHNSGNTIYF.

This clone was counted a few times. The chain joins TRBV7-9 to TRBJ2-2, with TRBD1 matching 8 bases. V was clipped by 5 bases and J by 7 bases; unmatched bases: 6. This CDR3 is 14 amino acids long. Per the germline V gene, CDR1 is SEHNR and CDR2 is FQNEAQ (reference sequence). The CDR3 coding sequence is TGTGCCAGCAGCGGCCACAGGGGGTTCGGGGAGCTGTTTTTT. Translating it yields CASSGHRGFGELFF.

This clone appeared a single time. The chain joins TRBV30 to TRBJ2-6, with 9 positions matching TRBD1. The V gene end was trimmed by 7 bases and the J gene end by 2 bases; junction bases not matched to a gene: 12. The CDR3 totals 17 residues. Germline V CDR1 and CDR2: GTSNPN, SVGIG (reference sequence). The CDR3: CALFPGQGLAGANVLTF. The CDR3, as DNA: TGTGCCTTATTTCCGGGACAGGGATTGGCTGGGGCCAACGTCCTGACTTTC.

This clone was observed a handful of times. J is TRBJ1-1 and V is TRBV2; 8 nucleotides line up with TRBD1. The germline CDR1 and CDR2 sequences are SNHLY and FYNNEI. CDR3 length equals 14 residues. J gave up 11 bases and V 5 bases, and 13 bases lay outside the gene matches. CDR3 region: CASSPDRGPHGAFF. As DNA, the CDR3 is TGTGCCAGCAGTCCAGACAGGGGTCCCCACGGGGCTTTCTTT. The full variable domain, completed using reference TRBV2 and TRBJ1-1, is EPEVTQTPSHQVTQMGQEVILRCVPISNHLYFYWYRQILGQKVEFLVSFYNNEISEKSEIFDDQFSVERPDGSNFTLKIRSTKLEDSAMYFCASSPDRGPHGAFFGQGTRLTVV.

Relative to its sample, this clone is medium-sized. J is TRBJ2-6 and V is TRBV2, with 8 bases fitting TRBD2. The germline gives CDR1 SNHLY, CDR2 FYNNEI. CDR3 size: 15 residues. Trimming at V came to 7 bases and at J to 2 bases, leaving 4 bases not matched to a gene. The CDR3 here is CASTGGDAGANVLTF. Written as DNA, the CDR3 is TGTGCCAGCACGGGAGGGGACGCTGGGGCCAACGTCCTGACTTTC.

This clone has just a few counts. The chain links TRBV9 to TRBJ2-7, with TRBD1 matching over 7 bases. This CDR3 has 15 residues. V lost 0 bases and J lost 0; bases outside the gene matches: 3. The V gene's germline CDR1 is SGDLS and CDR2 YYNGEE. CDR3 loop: CASSVGGDSSYEQYF. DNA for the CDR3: TGTGCCAGCAGCGTAGGAGGGGACAGCTCCTACGAGCAGTACTTC.

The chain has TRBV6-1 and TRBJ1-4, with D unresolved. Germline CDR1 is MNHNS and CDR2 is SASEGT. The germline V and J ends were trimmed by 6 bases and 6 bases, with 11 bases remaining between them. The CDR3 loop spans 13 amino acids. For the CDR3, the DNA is TGTGCCAGCAGCTTGGGCCCGCATGAAAAACTGTTTTTT. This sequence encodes CASSLGPHEKLFF.

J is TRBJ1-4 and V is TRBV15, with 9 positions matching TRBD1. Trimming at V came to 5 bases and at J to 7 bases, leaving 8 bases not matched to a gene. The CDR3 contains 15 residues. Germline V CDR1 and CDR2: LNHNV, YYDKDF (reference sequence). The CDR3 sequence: CATSWDRAAGEKLFF. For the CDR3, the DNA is TGTGCCACCAGCTGGGACAGGGCGGCTGGTGAAAAACTGTTTTTT. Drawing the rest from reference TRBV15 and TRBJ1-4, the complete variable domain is DAMVIQNPRYQVTQFGKPVTLSCSQTLNHNVMYWYQQKSSQAPKLLFHYYDKDFNNEADTPDNFQSRRPNTSFCFLDIRSPGLGDTAMYLCATSWDRAAGEKLFFGSGTQLSVL.

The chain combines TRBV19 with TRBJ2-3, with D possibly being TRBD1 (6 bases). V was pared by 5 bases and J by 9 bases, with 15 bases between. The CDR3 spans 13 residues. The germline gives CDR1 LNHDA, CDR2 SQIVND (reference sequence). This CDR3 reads CASSDTTGRTQYF. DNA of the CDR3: TGTGCCAGTAGTGACACAACAGGGAGAACGCAGTATTTT.

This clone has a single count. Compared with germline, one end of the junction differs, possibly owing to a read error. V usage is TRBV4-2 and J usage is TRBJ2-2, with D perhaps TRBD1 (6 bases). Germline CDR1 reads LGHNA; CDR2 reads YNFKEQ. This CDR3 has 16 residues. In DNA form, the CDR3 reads TGTGCCAGCAGCCATGTTACAGCAGGGGAACACCGGGGAGCTGTTTTT. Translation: CASSHVTAGEHRGAVF.

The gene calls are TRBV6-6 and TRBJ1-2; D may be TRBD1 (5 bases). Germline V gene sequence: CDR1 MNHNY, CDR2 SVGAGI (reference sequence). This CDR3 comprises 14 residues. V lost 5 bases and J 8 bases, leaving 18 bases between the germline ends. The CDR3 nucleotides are TGTGCCAGCAGTCCCGGGACTCCCGGACGGGGCTACACCTTC. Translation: CASSPGTPGRGYTF.

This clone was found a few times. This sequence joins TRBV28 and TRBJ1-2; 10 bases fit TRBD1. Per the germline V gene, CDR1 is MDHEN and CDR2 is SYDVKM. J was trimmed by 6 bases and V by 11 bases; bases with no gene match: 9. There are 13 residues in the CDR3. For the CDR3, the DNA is TGTGCCGCACGACATGGGACAGGGGATGGCTACACCTTC. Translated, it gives CAARHGTGDGYTF.

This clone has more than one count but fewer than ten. The CDR3 spells CASSKKWTDRYEQYF. The CDR3 nucleotides read TGTGCCAGCAGCAAAAAGTGGACAGACCGATACGAGCAGTACTTC. The chain uses TRBV21-1 and TRBJ2-7; the table's D call, TRBD1, was not checked against the DNA. TRBV21-1 is a pseudogene. CDR3 length: 15 residues.

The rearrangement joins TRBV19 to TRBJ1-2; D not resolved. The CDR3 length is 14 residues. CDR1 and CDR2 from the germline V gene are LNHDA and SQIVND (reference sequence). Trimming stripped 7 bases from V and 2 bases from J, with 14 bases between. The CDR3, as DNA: TGTGCCAGTACCCCGGCACTTGGAAACTATGGCTACACCTTC. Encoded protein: CASTPALGNYGYTF. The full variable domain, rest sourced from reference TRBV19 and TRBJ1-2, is DGGITQSPKYLFRKEGQNVTLSCEQNLNHDAMYWYRQDPGQGLRLIYYSQIVNDFQKGDIAEGYSVSREKKESFPLTVTSAQKNPTAFYLCASTPALGNYGYTFGSGTRLTVV.

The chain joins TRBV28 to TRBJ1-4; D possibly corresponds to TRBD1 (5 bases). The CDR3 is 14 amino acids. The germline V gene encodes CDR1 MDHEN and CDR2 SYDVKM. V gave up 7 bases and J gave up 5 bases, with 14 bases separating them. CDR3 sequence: CASTLTVANEKLFF. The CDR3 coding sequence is TGTGCCAGCACCTTGACAGTGGCCAATGAAAAACTGTTTTTT.

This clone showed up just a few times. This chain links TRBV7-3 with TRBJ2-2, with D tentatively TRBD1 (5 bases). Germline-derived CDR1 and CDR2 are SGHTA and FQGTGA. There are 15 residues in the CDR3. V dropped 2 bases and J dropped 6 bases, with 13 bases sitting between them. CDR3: CASSLSQGGPGELFF. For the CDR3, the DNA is TGTGCCAGCAGCTTATCCCAGGGTGGCCCCGGGGAGCTGTTTTTT. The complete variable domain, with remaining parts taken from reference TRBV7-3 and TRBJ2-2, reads GAGVSQTPSNKVTEKGKYVELRCDPISGHTALYWYRQSLGQGPEFLIYFQGTGAADDSGLPNDRFFAVRPEGSVSTLKIQRTERGDSAVYLCASSLSQGGPGELFFGEGSRLTVL.

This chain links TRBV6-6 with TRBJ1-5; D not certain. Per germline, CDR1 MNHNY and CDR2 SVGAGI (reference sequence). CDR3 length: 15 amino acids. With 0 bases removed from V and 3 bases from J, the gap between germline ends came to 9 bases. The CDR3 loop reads CASSYSASFNQPQHF. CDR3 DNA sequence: TGTGCCAGCAGTTACTCTGCCAGCTTCAATCAGCCCCAGCATTTT.

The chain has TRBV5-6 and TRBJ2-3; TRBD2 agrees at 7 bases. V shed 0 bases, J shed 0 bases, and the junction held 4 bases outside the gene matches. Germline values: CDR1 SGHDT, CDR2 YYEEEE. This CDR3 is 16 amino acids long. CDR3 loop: CASSLEGSGSTDTQYF. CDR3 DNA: TGTGCCAGCAGCTTGGAGGGTAGCGGGAGCACAGATACGCAGTATTTT.

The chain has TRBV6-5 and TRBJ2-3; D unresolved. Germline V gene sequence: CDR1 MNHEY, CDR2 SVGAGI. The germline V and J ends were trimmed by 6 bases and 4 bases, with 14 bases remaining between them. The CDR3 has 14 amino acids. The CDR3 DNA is TGTGCCAGCAGCCCCCAACCGATGGCAGATACGCAGTATTTT. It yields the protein CASSPQPMADTQYF.

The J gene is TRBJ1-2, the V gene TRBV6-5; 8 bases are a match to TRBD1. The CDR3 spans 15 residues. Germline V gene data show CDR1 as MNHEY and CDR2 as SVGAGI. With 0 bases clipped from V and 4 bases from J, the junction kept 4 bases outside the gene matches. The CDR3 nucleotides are TGTGCCAGCAGTTACTCGGGACAGGCCCCCTATGGCTACACCTTC. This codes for CASSYSGQAPYGYTF.

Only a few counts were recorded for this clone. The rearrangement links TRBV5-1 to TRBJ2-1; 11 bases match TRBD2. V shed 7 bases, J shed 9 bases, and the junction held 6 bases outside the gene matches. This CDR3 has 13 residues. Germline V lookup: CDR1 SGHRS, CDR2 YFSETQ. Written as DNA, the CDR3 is TGCGCCAGCTCGACTAGCGGGATCCCTGAGCAGTTCTTC. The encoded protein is CASSTSGIPEQFF.

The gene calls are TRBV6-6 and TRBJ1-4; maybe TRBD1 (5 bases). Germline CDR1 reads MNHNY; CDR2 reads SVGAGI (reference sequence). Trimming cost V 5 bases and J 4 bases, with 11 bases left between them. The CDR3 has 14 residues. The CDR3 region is CASSRQPFNEKLFF. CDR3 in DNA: TGTGCCAGCAGTCGACAGCCTTTTAATGAAAAACTGTTTTTT.

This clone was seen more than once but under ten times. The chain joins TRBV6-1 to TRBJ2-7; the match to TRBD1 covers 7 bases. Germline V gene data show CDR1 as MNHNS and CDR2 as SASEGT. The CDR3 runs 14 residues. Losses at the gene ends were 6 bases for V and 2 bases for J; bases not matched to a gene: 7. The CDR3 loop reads CASSTRDSPYEQYF. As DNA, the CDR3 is TGTGCCAGCAGCACCCGGGACAGTCCCTACGAGCAGTACTTC.

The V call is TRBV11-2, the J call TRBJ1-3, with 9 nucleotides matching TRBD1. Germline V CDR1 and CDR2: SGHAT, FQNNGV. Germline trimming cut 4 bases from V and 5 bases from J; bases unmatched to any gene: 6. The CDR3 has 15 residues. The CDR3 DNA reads TGTGCCAGCAGCTCCCAGGGACAGGGTCGAAACACCATATATTTT. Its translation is CASSSQGQGRNTIYF.

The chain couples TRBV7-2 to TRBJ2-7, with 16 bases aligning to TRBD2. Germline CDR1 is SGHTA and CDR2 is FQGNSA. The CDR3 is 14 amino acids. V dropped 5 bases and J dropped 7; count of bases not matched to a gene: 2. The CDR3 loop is CASSGGLAGGEQYF. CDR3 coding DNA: TGTGCCAGCAGCGGGGGACTAGCGGGAGGGGAGCAGTACTTC.